The 23 T cell receptor beta chains presented below share a single source sample, sequenced in a study of blood T cells in healthy people across ages. Primed by a sample-barcoded 5' primer and a J-beta primer mix, a second PCR proceeded for 7 to 11 cycles. TCRdb re-derived calls from the 5' RACE reads in MiXCR, one entry per CDR3 protein. The sample includes about 930,000 distinct CDR3 sequences, about 28% of them seen just once. The same data also went into a second study, on T cells of mothers and their children.

Source material: blood. These receptors were obtained from a woman aged 40 to 50 in good health.

This clonotype was counted only a few times. The gene calls are TRBV4-1 and TRBJ1-2, with D unresolved. V lost 3 bases, J lost 2 bases, and 7 bases lay in between. This CDR3 has 13 amino acids. Germline assignment: CDR1 MGHRA and CDR2 YSYEKL. CDR3 amino acids: CASSQRVNYGYTF. CDR3 bases: TGCGCCAGCAGCCAGAGGGTGAACTATGGCTACACCTTC.

This clonotype appeared many times. The chain carries TRBV5-1 and TRBJ1-2; D is ambiguous. The length of the CDR3 is 14 residues. Trimming removed 5 bases at V and 7 bases at J, with 18 bases between. Per the germline V gene, CDR1 is SGHRS and CDR2 is YFSETQ. The CDR3 coding sequence is TGCGCCAGCAGGCAGGTTGATGGGCTGAGTGGCTACACCTTC. This sequence encodes CASRQVDGLSGYTF.

This clonotype was detected a few times. The rearrangement uses TRBV28 and TRBJ1-1; no clear D gene. V was pared by 2 bases and J by 0 bases, with 7 bases between. Germline CDR1 and CDR2: MDHEN and SYDVKM. The CDR3 extends over 14 amino acids. CDR3 DNA: TGTGCCAGCAGTTTACCGGACGTGAACACTGAAGCTTTCTTT. Amino acid sequence: CASSLPDVNTEAFF.

This clonotype was counted at least ten times. V gene TRBV6-2 or TRBV6-3 combines with J gene TRBJ2-7; D remains unclear. Trimming removed 2 bases from V and 1 base from J, with 15 bases in between. Germline lookup yields CDR1 MNHEY and CDR2 SVGEGT. CDR3 length equals 16 residues. Written as DNA, the CDR3 is TGTGCCAGCAGTTACCCCCGGACGGAATTATCCTACGAGCAGTACTTC. It specifies CASSYPRTELSYEQYF.

This clonotype was recorded at least ten times. The rearrangement uses TRBV6-5 and TRBJ2-3; D gene unclear. Trimming pared 6 bases from V and 4 bases from J, leaving 11 bases between. Germline V gene sequence: CDR1 MNHEY, CDR2 SVGAGI. The CDR3 totals 13 residues. The CDR3 here is CASSSLTADTQYF. The CDR3 DNA reads as TGTGCCAGCAGCTCATTAACGGCAGATACGCAGTATTTT.

The chain carries TRBV7-2 and TRBJ1-5; TRBD1 agrees at 8 bases. This CDR3 has 16 residues. Trimming took 0 bases from V and 6 from J; bases not matched to a gene: 7. In germline, CDR1 is SGHTA, CDR2 FQGNSA. The CDR3 region has the DNA TGTGCCAGCAGCTTAGCGACACAGGGGGTGAGTCAGCCCCAGCATTTT. Protein sequence: CASSLATQGVSQPQHF.

For this clonotype: At one of its ends the junction is not consistent with the germline gene, which may arise from a read error. V usage is TRBV20-1 and J usage is TRBJ2-6, with 9 bases aligning to TRBD1. CDR1 is DFQATT and CDR2 is SNEGSKA in the germline V gene (reference sequence). This CDR3 spans 16 amino acids. In DNA, the CDR3 is TGCAGTGCTGGGACAGGGTGGGACTCTGGGGCCAACGTCCGGACTTTC. Its translation: CSAGTGWDSGANVRTF.

About this clonotype itself: The junction differs from germline at one of its ends, possibly a read error. The V gene is TRBV7-2, the J gene TRBJ1-1; D is perhaps TRBD1 (6 bases). The CDR3 consists of 15 residues. Per germline, CDR1 SGHTA and CDR2 FQGNSA. The CDR3 bases are TGTGCCAGTAGCTTCGGGACATACATGAACACTGAAGCTTTCTTT. Protein product: CASSFGTYMNTEAFF.

Of note for this clonotype: No DNA is shown, since the ends of the CDR3 on it are uncertain; the CDR3 is the one TCRdb lists. V gene TRBV29-1 combines with J gene TRBJ2-7; the D segment call TRBD1 is taken from the table without a DNA check. The CDR3 length is 12 residues, termini included. CDR1 SQVTM and CDR2 ANQGSEA come from the germline V gene. CDR3 residues: CSVRAGRHEQYF.

V usage is TRBV12-3 or TRBV12-4 and J usage is TRBJ2-1, with unresolved D. The V gene lost 6 bases and the J gene lost 2 bases, with 26 bases spanning the gap. This CDR3 has 19 amino acids. CDR3 sequence: CASSRVWGNRLSAYNEQFF. As DNA, the CDR3 is TGTGCCAGCAGCCGGGTTTGGGGTAACCGGTTATCAGCCTACAATGAGCAGTTCTTC.

The table lists this clonotype with a count of one. The chain links TRBV20-1 to TRBJ1-5; the D gene is possibly TRBD1 (6 bases). Trimming removed 1 base at V and 4 bases at J, with 8 bases between. Germline V gene lookup returns CDR1 DFQATT and CDR2 SNEGSKA (reference sequence). The CDR3 runs 13 residues. CDR3 nucleotide sequence: TGCAGTGCTAGAGGACAGGTTAATCAGCCCCAGCATTTT. Protein product: CSARGQVNQPQHF.

Only a few counts were recorded for this clonotype. The CDR3 bases are TGTGCCAGCAGTTACTCGGGCTCCCGGGACGAGCAGTACTTC. Residues: CASSYSGSRDEQYF. V gene TRBV6-5 combines with J gene TRBJ2-7; unclear D gene. Germline CDR1 is MNHEY and CDR2 is SVGAGI. This CDR3 is 14 amino acids long. With 0 bases removed from V and 5 bases from J, the gap between germline ends came to 11 bases.

This clonotype appeared many times. The chain combines TRBV5-1 with TRBJ2-7, with D perhaps TRBD1 (6 bases). The CDR3 has 14 amino acids. Trimming removed 3 bases at V and 0 bases at J, with 10 bases between. Germline values: CDR1 SGHRS, CDR2 YFSETQ. The chain's CDR3 is CASSSGQFSYEQYF. For the CDR3, the DNA is TGCGCCAGCAGCTCTGGACAGTTCTCCTACGAGCAGTACTTC.

This clonotype turned up a few times. A read error may explain this, as a much larger clone is one base away. The rearrangement joins TRBV5-1 to TRBJ1-4, with D possibly TRBD1 on 6 matching bases. CDR3 size: 14 residues. Per germline, CDR1 SGHRS and CDR2 YFSETQ. DNA for the CDR3: TGCGCCAGCAGCGTACAGGGTAGTAGTGAAAAACGGTTTTTT. This gives the protein CASSVQGSSEKRFF.

V and J are TRBV28 and TRBJ2-1, with D unclear. V was clipped by 8 bases and J by 2 bases, with 7 bases between them. The length of the CDR3 is 12 residues. Germline CDR1 is MDHEN and CDR2 is SYDVKM. The CDR3 nucleotides are TGTGCCAGCTCTGCTCCCTACAATGAGCAGTTCTTC. This codes for CASSAPYNEQFF.

This clonotype has only a few counts. The chain combines TRBV6-5 with TRBJ1-2, with D possibly TRBD1 on 6 matching bases. This CDR3 is built from 16 residues. Between the trimmed V and J ends, which lost 6 bases and 8 bases, there was a span of 25 bases. Germline V gene data show CDR1 as MNHEY and CDR2 as SVGAGI. CDR3 protein: CASRRRGGHGSGGYTF. The CDR3 DNA reads TGTGCCAGCAGGCGCAGGGGAGGACACGGGTCTGGAGGCTACACCTTC.

The rearrangement links TRBV7-7 to TRBJ2-3, with D perhaps matching TRBD1 (6 bases). The CDR3 spans 16 residues. Germline V CDR1 and CDR2: SSHAT, FNYEAQ (reference sequence). The CDR3 DNA sequence: TGTGCTTGCAGCTTAGGGGGAAATCCATACACAGATACGCAGTATTTT. This encodes CACSLGGNPYTDTQYF.

This rearrangement joins TRBV6-1 to TRBJ2-3; possibly TRBD2 for D (5 bases). The CDR3 totals 16 residues. V dropped 0 bases and J dropped 2 bases, with 12 bases sitting between them. Germline CDR1 reads MNHNS; CDR2 reads SASEGT. Here the CDR3 reads CASSEAILVNTDTQYF. The CDR3 DNA is TGTGCCAGCAGTGAAGCGATACTAGTGAACACAGATACGCAGTATTTT.

V and J are TRBV28 and TRBJ2-7; either TRBD1 or TRBD2 may fit D (6 bases each). Trimming took 7 bases from V and 4 from J, leaving 17 bases between them. This CDR3 has 14 residues. CDR1 and CDR2 (germline): MDHEN, SYDVKM. CDR3 residues: CASIQHRGPYEQYF. The CDR3 DNA reads TGTGCCAGCATCCAACACCGGGGGCCTTACGAGCAGTACTTC.

The chain has TRBV12-3 or TRBV12-4 and TRBJ2-5; no reliable D call. V lost 4 bases and J 4 bases, leaving 13 bases between the germline ends. The CDR3 has 14 amino acids. The CDR3 DNA is TGTGCCAGCAGTTCTCATGCTACAAGAGAGACCCAGTACTTC. Residues: CASSSHATRETQYF.

V gene TRBV27 combines with J gene TRBJ2-3; D gene ambiguous. V lost 2 bases and J 1 base, leaving 10 bases between the germline ends. CDR1 MNHEY and CDR2 SMNVEV come from the germline V gene (reference sequence). This CDR3 is 15 amino acids long. The CDR3 DNA follows: TGTGCCAGCAGTTTACGTTACGTTGGCACAGATACGCAGTATTTT. This encodes CASSLRYVGTDTQYF.

The rearrangement joins TRBV15 to TRBJ2-7; D is ambiguous. This CDR3 has 14 amino acids. Germline loops: CDR1 LNHNV, CDR2 YYDKDF (reference sequence). Deletions cut 5 bases from V and 5 bases from J, with 16 bases between. CDR3 in DNA: TGTGCCACCAGCTTAAGTCCAGTTTCCCACGAGCAGTACTTC. This translates into CATSLSPVSHEQYF.

Ten or more counts support this clonotype. The chain employs TRBV5-5 and TRBJ2-3; 7 bases match TRBD1. The CDR3 runs to 15 residues. Per germline, CDR1 SGHKS and CDR2 YYEKEE (reference sequence). The V segment lost 4 bases and the J segment 0 bases; nucleotides outside the gene matches: 5. The CDR3 DNA sequence: TGTGCCAGCAGCGAGGGACAGCTTAGCACAGATACGCAGTATTTT. It codes for CASSEGQLSTDTQYF.